The source of this T cell receptor (beta chain) is a study of regulatory T cells in long-lasting Graves disease. Time point described: newly diagnosed GD, antithyroid drugs for less than 3 months. After RNA was extracted from PBMCs, the TCR library was made from it. V lost 2 bases and J lost 6; bases outside the gene matches: 6. The CDR3 loop spans 16 amino acids. Study conclusions and caveats: Among samples with persistent disease, TRBV28, TRBJ1-2 and TRBJ2-5 were favored.

Details on this clonotype: Antigen unknown.

To make TCR beta libraries, researchers used iRepertoire HTBI primers and Arm-PCR of CDR3 regions. TCRdb analysed the multiplex PCR reads with MiXCR anew, one entry per CDR3 protein. Of approximately 460,000 distinct CDR3 sequences in the sample, roughly 17% were seen once. Another study also made use of these data, one on T cells in Graves' hyperthyroidism and ophthalmopathy. That work contributes: Patients counted as stable if ophthalmopathy did not develop within 18 months.

The chain employs TRBV12-3 or TRBV12-4 and TRBJ2-3; 12 nucleotides align to TRBD2. The TCR was taken from a woman in her 30s with Graves disease. The sample here was peripheral blood mononuclear cells (PBMCs), taken at new diagnosis, from a patient treated with antithyroid drugs. The CDR3: CASSLLTSGRGDTQYF. CDR3 nucleotides: TGTGCCAGCAGTTTACTGACTAGCGGGAGAGGTGATACGCAGTATTTT.